A selection of T cell receptor beta chains follows, all from one sample in a study of shared clonotypes between healthy human individuals. The repertoire was sequenced with immunoSEQ multiplex PCR; TCRdb's copy has only in-frame clones and lacks some. The sample contains about 670,000 clones, 72% of which appear only once. What was sequenced was memory CD4+ T cells sorted from blood. Source of these receptors: a woman aged 30 to 39 in good health. Each CDR3 is given with its conserved first and last residue. Not every row has a clone size; where given, it reads once, few, many or a size class.

V,size,J,CDR3
TRBV9,few,TRBJ2-1,CASSVAWGAGEQFF
TRBV11-3,-,TRBJ2-3,CASSFTGLGTQYF
TRBV5-1,few,TRBJ1-1,CASSLGQDAEAFF
TRBV14,few,TRBJ1-3,CASSPSRRQTGNTIYF
TRBV6-1,-,TRBJ2-7,CASSDSGSYEQYF
TRBV18,-,TRBJ2-3,CASSPPAQTSGRSNF
TRBV19,few,TRBJ1-5,CASTLEAAYSNQPQHF
TRBV15,-,TRBJ2-7,CATSRDVPYEQYF
TRBV6-5,-,TRBJ1-5,CASKKTGHLNQPQHF
TRBV7-3,-,TRBJ1-1,CASSLTGNTEAFF
TRBV7-2,-,TRBJ2-4,CASSSTGENIQYF
TRBV28,-,TRBJ1-2,CASRVWSRVYGYTF
TRBV29-1,-,TRBJ1-2,CSVETAAYGYTF
TRBV10-3,few,TRBJ1-4,CAISAVINEKLFF
TRBV7-2,-,TRBJ2-7,CASSTNPGPKTQYF
TRBV29-1,-,TRBJ2-7,CSASTIGLAGGDEQYF
TRBV18,-,TRBJ1-1,CASSPRLQDKNTEAFF
TRBV7-9,-,TRBJ1-4,CASSNVGVANEKLFF
TRBV19,-,TRBJ2-1,CASSMNRVSSYNEQFF
TRBV11-2,-,TRBJ1-2,CASSLGQSTGYGYTF
TRBV18,-,TRBJ2-2,CASSPQGENTGELFF
TRBV10-3,-,TRBJ1-1,CAISQGQMNTEAFF
TRBV19,-,TRBJ2-7,CASSIMAGTGSHEQYF
TRBV15,-,TRBJ1-4,CATSKGTVQEKLFF
TRBV28,-,TRBJ2-7,CASSWPPNEQYF
TRBV14,-,TRBJ2-1,CASSLQGNEQFF
TRBV5-1,-,TRBJ2-3,CASTPGVADTQYF
TRBV18,-,TRBJ2-5,CASSPRGGGGGQETQYF
TRBV28,-,TRBJ2-1,CASTTGGGEQFF
TRBV11-3,-,TRBJ1-5,CASSLGPPQAYNQRQRPQHF
TRBV10-3,-,TRBJ1-2,CAIKEGQGAGYTF
TRBV27,-,TRBJ1-2,CASSLSTDNYGYTF